Listed below are T cell receptor beta chains from one sample, sequenced in a study of vaccination effects on CD4 cells after COVID-19. Their antigens are not known. TCRdb keeps only in-frame clones here, not all; method: immunoSEQ multiplex PCR. Of over 20,000 clones listed, 73% were seen once; the top ten hold about an eighth. The material sequenced was CD4+ T cells from PBMCs cultured with HCoV-229E spike peptides, taken before COVID-19 vaccination. The source of these receptors is a human donor who received a COVID-19 vaccine. The CDR3 runs from the conserved cysteine through the conserved F or W. Each record gives: clone size, J gene, V gene, D gene, CDR3 DNA, CDR3 protein. D genes are given only for firm matches. A row's size may be missing; if present it is once, few, many or a size class.

- TRBJ2-2 TRBV5-1 TRBD2 TGCGCCAGCAGTCGGACTAGCGGGGCGAACACCGGGGAGCTGTTTTTT CASSRTSGANTGELFF
- TRBJ2-1 TRBV5-8 TRBD2 TGTGCCAGCAGCCCACGACTAGCCCCCAATGAGCAGTTCTTC CASSPRLAPNEQFF
- TRBJ1-5 TRBV11-2 - TGTGCCAGCAGCTTAGGGGCCGCCCGGCCCCAGCATTTT CASSLGAARPQHF
- TRBJ2-3 TRBV19 - TGTGCCAGTAGTATAGATCGCCTCGGAGCGGGCAGAAGCACAGATACGCAGTATTTT CASSIDRLGAGRSTDTQYF
- TRBJ1-1 TRBV5-1 - TGCGCCAGCAGCTTGGGGCAGAGGAACACTGAAGCTTTCTTT CASSLGQRNTEAFF
- TRBJ2-3 TRBV3-1/TRBV3-2 - TGTGCCAGCAGCCCGACCCTGGCCAATCCTACAGATACGCAGTATTTT CASSPTLANPTDTQYF
once TRBJ2-3 TRBV10-3 - TGTGCCATCAGTACCCAACAGGGAGTTGGTACAGATACGCAGTATTTT CAISTQQGVGTDTQYF
- TRBJ1-3 TRBV5-5 TRBD1 TGTGCCAGCAGCTTGGACAGGGGATTCTCTGGAAACACCATATATTTT CASSLDRGFSGNTIYF
few TRBJ1-1 TRBV3-1/TRBV3-2 TRBD1 TGTGCCAGCAGCCAACCGCCCAGGGACAGCTCGAACACTGAAGCTTTCTTT CASSQPPRDSSNTEAFF
- TRBJ1-4 TRBV3-1/TRBV3-2 - TGTGCCAGCAGCCTGGTTGGCCACCTAGAAAAACTGTTTTTT CASSLVGHLEKLFF
few TRBJ2-7 TRBV20-1 TRBD2 TGCAGTGCTAATGATATAGCGGGGAGATACGAGCAGTACTTC CSANDIAGRYEQYF
- TRBJ2-7 TRBV18 - TGTGCCAGCTCACAGCGGAGAGACTACGAGCAGTACTTC CASSQRRDYEQYF
once TRBJ2-3 TRBV3-1/TRBV3-2 TRBD2 TGTGCCAGCAGCCAAGTCGCGGGGGGTACGACAGATACGCAGTATTTT CASSQVAGGTTDTQYF
once TRBJ1-2 TRBV3-1/TRBV3-2 - TGTGCCAGCAGCCAAGGATCCGGGACTCCGGACACCTTC CASSQGSGTPDTF
- TRBJ1-1 TRBV5-1 - TGCGCCAGCAGCTTGCCCCCCCCGTCGGACACTGAAGCTTTCTTT CASSLPPPSDTEAFF
- TRBJ1-2 TRBV12-3/TRBV12-4 TRBD1 TGTGCCAGCGGATTACAGGGGGCATATGGCTACACCTTC CASGLQGAYGYTF
- TRBJ1-1 TRBV4-2 - TGTGCCAGCAGCCAGGGGAGGGGGACGTCTCGCACTGAAGCTTTCTTT CASSQGRGTSRTEAFF
- TRBJ2-3 TRBV4-2 TRBD1 TGTGCCAGCAGCCAAGGACAGGGGTACATAGATACGCAGTATTTT CASSQGQGYIDTQYF
- TRBJ2-7 TRBV6-2/TRBV6-3 TRBD1 TGTGCCAGCAGTTTGCGACAGGGGCTCGAGCAGTACTTC CASSLRQGLEQYF
few TRBJ1-5 TRBV5-4 TRBD1 TGTGCCAGCAGCTTAGGGACAGGGCTCAATCAGCCCCAGCATTTT CASSLGTGLNQPQHF
- TRBJ1-1 TRBV3-1/TRBV3-2 - TGTGCCAGCAGCCAATACAGCGAGGGGAACACTGAAGCTTTCTTT CASSQYSEGNTEAFF
- TRBJ1-5 TRBV5-8 TRBD1 TGTGCCAGCAGCCCGGACAGGGGGGGATATCAGCCCCAGCATTTT CASSPDRGGYQPQHF
- TRBJ1-2 TRBV11-2 - TGTGCCAGCAGCTTAGATCGGTTAGCTAACTATGGCTACACCTTC CASSLDRLANYGYTF
- TRBJ2-4 TRBV29-1 - TGCAGCGTTGAAAGGGACCCTGCTATTCAGTACTTC CSVERDPAIQYF
- TRBJ1-2 TRBV19 - TGTGCCAGCAGTCAGACCGGGACCCGATCTAACTATGGCTACACCTTC CASSQTGTRSNYGYTF
- TRBJ1-5 TRBV7-7 - TGTGCCAGCAGCTTAGCGGTTGATCAGCCCCAGCATTTT CASSLAVDQPQHF
- TRBJ1-1 TRBV12-3/TRBV12-4 - TGTGCCAGCAGCCAGGAAAACACTGAAGCTTTCTTT CASSQENTEAFF
few TRBJ1-4 TRBV7-2 - TGTGCCAGCAGCTCCTTGGGCCCGGCAACTAATGAAAAACTGTTTTTT CASSSLGPATNEKLFF
- TRBJ2-1 TRBV11-3 - TGTGCCAGCAGCTTTAGCGCTAGCTCCTACAATGAGCAGTTCTTC CASSFSASSYNEQFF
- TRBJ2-7 TRBV7-2 TRBD1 TGTGCCAGCAGCGCGACAGGGATTGGCGAGCAGTACTTC CASSATGIGEQYF
medium-sized TRBJ1-3 TRBV4-1 - TGCGCCAGCAGCCCCGACCGGGACCCTAGAAACACCATATATTTT CASSPDRDPRNTIYF
few TRBJ2-2 TRBV4-1 TRBD2 TGCGCCAGCAGCCAACGCTCAGCGGGAGGGCGGACCGGGGAGCTGTTTTTT CASSQRSAGGRTGELFF
- TRBJ2-7 TRBV4-1 - TGCGCCAGCAGCCAAGAGGGACATCCCTCCTACGAGCAGTACTTC CASSQEGHPSYEQYF
- TRBJ1-1 TRBV6-1 - TGTGCCAGCAGTGAAAGGACGGGTCCCCACGTTGGAGCTTTCTTT CASSERTGPHVGAFF
- TRBJ2-2 TRBV3-1/TRBV3-2 - TGTGCCAGCAGCCAAGAGTACATTTGGGGGCAGGAATACACCGGGGAGCTGTTTTTT CASSQEYIWGQEYTGELFF
- TRBJ1-3 TRBV19 - TGTGCCACGACGTTCGCCTCTGGAAACACCATATATTTT CATTFASGNTIYF
- TRBJ1-2 TRBV5-4 - TGTGCCAGCAGCTTGGGCGGGACCTCTAACTATGGCTACACCTTC CASSLGGTSNYGYTF
- TRBJ1-5 TRBV5-6 - TGTGCCAGCAGCTCGCAGGATTATAGCAATCAGCCCCAGCATTTT CASSSQDYSNQPQHF
- TRBJ2-1 TRBV3-1/TRBV3-2 TRBD2 TGTGCCAGCAGCCAAGTATTTCAGACTAGCGTAAGTGAGCAGTTCTTC CASSQVFQTSVSEQFF
few TRBJ2-7 TRBV27 - TGTGCCAGCACATCAGGGTTGGGGCAAAAACGCGAGCAGTACTTC CASTSGLGQKREQYF
- TRBJ2-5 TRBV4-1 - TGCGCCAGCAGCTCACCGACATCGGCGGGTGAGACCCAGTACTTC CASSSPTSAGETQYF
- TRBJ2-3 TRBV3-1/TRBV3-2 TRBD2 TGTGCCAGCAGCCAAGTGCGGGGGGCGGGGACAGATACGCAGTATTTT CASSQVRGAGTDTQYF
- TRBJ2-1 TRBV24-1 - TGTGCCACCCACGTTAACGCGAGCTCCTACAATGAGCAGTTCTTC CATHVNASSYNEQFF
- TRBJ1-6 TRBV2 TRBD1 TGTGCCAGCAGTGAACGGGGACAGGGAAATTCACCCCTCCACTTT CASSERGQGNSPLHF
- TRBJ1-2 TRBV19 TRBD1 TGTGCCAGTAGTCTGGGACAGGGAAGTCCGGATGGCTACACCTTC CASSLGQGSPDGYTF
once TRBJ2-3 TRBV5-8 TRBD2 TGTGCCAGCAGCTTGGATAGCGGGCGCACAGATACGCAGTATTTT CASSLDSGRTDTQYF
- TRBJ2-7 TRBV5-1 - TGCGCCAGCAGCTCCGGACAGATCCTCTACGAGCAGTACTTC CASSSGQILYEQYF
- TRBJ1-2 TRBV7-9 - TGTGCCAGCAGCTTGCTTCTGGAGGGCTACACCTTC CASSLLLEGYTF
- TRBJ1-1 TRBV7-2 - TGTGCCAGCAGCTTATCAGGGACGAACACTGAAGCTTTCTTT CASSLSGTNTEAFF
- TRBJ2-2 TRBV2 TRBD1 TGTGCCAGCCGGGCGCAGGGGGACACCGGGGAGCTGTTTTTT CASRAQGDTGELFF
once TRBJ2-2 TRBV6-6 - TGTGCCAGCAGTTACTCCACACAGGGTGACACCGGGGAGCTGTTTTTT CASSYSTQGDTGELFF
- TRBJ2-5 TRBV10-2 TRBD1 TGCGCCAGCAGCCTGGGACAGGGGGGTCGAGAGACCCAGTACTTC CASSLGQGGRETQYF
- TRBJ1-3 TRBV11-2 TRBD1 TGTGCCAGCAGCTCAGACAGGGTCTCTGGAAACACCATATATTTT CASSSDRVSGNTIYF